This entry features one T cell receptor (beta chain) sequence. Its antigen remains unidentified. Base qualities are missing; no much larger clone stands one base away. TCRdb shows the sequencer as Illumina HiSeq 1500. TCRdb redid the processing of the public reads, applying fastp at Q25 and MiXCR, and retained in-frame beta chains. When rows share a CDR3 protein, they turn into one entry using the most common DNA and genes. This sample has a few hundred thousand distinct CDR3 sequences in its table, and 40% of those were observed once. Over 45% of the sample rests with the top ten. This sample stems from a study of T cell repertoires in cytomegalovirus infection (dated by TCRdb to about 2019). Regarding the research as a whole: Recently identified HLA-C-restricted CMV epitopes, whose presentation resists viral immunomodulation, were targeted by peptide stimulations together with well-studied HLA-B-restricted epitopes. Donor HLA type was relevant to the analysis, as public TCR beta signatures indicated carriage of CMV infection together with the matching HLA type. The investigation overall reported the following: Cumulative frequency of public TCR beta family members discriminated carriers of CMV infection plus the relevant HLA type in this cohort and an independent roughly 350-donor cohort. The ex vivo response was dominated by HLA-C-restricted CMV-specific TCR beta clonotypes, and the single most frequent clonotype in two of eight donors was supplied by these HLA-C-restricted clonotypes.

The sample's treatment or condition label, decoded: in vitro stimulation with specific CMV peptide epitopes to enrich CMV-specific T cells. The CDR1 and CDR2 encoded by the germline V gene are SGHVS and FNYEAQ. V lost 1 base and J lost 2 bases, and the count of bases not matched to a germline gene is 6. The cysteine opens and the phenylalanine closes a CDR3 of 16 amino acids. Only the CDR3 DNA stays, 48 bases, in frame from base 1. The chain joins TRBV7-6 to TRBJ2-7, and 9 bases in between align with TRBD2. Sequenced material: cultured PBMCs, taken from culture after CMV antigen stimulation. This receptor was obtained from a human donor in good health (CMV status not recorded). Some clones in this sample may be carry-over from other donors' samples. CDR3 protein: CASSLGASGVTYEQYF. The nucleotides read TGTGCCAGCAGCTTAGGCGCTAGCGGGGTCACCTACGAGCAGTACTTC.